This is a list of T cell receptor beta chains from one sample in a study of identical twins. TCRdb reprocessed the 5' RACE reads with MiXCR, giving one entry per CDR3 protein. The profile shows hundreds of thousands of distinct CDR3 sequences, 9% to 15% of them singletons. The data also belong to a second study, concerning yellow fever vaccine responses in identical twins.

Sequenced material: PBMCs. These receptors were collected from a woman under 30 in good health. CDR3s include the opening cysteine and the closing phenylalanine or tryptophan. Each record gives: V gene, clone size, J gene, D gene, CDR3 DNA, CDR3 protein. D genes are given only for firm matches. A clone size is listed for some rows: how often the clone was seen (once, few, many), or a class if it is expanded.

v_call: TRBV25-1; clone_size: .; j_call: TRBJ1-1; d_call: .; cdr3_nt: TGTGCCAGCAGTTCAGAGGCGGACACTGAAGCTTTCTTT; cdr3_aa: CASSSEADTEAFF
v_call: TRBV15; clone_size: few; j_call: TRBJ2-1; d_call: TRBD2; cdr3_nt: TGTGCCACCAGCACCCGGGGGGTCAATGAGCAGTTCTTC; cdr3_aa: CATSTRGVNEQFF
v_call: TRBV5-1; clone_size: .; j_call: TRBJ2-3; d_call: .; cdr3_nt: TGCGCCAGCAGCTTGGAGGGGGTCGCGACAGATACGCAGTATTTT; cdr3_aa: CASSLEGVATDTQYF
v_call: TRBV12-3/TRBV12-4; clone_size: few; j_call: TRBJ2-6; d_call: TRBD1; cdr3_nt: TGTGCCAGCAGTTCCTACAGGGGTGGGGCCAACGTCCTGACTTTC; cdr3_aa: CASSSYRGGANVLTF
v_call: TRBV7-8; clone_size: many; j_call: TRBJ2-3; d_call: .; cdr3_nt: TGTGCCAGCAGTCCCTTCGGTCAGGGGACAGATACGCAGTATTTT; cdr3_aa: CASSPFGQGTDTQYF
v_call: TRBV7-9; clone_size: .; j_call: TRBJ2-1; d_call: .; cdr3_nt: TGTGCCAGCAGTCGCAAGGAGGGCTCCTACAATGAGCAGTTCTTC; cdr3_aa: CASSRKEGSYNEQFF
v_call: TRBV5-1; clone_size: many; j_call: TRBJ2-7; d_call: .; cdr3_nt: TGCGCCAGCAGCATTAGCGGACCAAACTACGAGCAGTACTTC; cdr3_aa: CASSISGPNYEQYF
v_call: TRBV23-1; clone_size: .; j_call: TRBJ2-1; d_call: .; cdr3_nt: TGCGCCAGCAGTCCTACCACTCAACCCAATGAGCAGTTCTTC; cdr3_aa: CASSPTTQPNEQFF
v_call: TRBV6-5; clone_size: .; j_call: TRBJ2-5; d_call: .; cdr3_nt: TGTGCCAGCAGTTACGGGAAGAGGGTCCAGTACCAAGAGACCCAGTACTTC; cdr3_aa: CASSYGKRVQYQETQYF
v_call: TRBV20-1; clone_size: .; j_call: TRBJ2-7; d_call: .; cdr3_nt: TGCAGTGCTAGAGATTTTGCAGGAAAGGGCTACGAGCAGTACTTC; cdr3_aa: CSARDFAGKGYEQYF
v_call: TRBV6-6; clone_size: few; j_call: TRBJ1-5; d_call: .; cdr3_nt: TGTGCCAGCCAGGGGTCAGGCAATCAGCCCCAGCATTTT; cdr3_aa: CASQGSGNQPQHF
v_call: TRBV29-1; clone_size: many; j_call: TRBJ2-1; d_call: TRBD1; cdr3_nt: TGCAGCGTTAACAGGGGCCCCTACAATGAGCAGTTCTTC; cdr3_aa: CSVNRGPYNEQFF
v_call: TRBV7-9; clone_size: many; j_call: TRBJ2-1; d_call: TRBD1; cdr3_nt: TGTGCCAGCAGCTCAATCGGGACAGGGACGGGCGATGAGCAGTTCTTC; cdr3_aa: CASSSIGTGTGDEQFF
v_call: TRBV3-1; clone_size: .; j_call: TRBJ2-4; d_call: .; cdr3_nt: TGTGCCAGCAGCCCCAAGGGGGAGGGAAACATTCAGTACTTC; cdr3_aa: CASSPKGEGNIQYF
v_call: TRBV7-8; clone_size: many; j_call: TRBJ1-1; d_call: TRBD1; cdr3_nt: TGTGCCAGCAGCTTAGAGGGGGCGGGGAACACTGAAGCTTTCTTT; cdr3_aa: CASSLEGAGNTEAFF
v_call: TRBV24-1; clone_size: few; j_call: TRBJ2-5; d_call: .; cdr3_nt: TGTGCCACCAGTGATTTCTGGGGCAGTGAAGAGACCCAGTACTTC; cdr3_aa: CATSDFWGSEETQYF
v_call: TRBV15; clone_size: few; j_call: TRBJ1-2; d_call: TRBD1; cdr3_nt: TGTGCCACCAGCACCCGGACAGGGGGAGTCTATGGCTACACCTTC; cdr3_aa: CATSTRTGGVYGYTF
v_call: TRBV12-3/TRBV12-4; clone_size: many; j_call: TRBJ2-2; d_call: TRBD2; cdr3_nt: TGTGCCAGCAGTTTAACCGGGACTAGCGGGACCGGGGAGCTGTTTTTT; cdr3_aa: CASSLTGTSGTGELFF
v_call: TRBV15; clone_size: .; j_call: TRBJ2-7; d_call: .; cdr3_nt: TGTGCCACCAGCAAACAGGGACCCCTTGTTTACGAGCAGTACTTC; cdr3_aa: CATSKQGPLVYEQYF
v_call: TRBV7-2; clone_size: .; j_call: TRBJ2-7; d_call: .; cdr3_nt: TGTGCCAGCAGCATCTTACCGGGACTCGCCGAGCAGTACTTC; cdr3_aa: CASSILPGLAEQYF
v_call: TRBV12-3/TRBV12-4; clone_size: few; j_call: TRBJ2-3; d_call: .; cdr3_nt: TGTGCCAGCAGTGGGACGCACAGCACAGATACGCAGTATTTT; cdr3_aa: CASSGTHSTDTQYF
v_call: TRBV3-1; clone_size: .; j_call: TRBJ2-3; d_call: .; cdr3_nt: TGTGCCAGCAGCCAAGTCTACACGAGCACAGATACGCAGTATTTT; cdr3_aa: CASSQVYTSTDTQYF
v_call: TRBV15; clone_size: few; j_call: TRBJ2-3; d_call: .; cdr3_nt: TGTGCCACCAGTGGTGGACCCACAGATACGCAGTATTTT; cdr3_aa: CATSGGPTDTQYF
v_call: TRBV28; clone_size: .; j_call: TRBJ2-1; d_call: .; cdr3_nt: TGTGCCAGCACAGACAAGGTAGACAATGAGCAGTTCTTC; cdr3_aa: CASTDKVDNEQFF
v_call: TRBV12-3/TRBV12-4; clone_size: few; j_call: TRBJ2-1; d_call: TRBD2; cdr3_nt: TGTGCCAGCAGCCCAAACGGACTAGCGGGAGGCAATGAGCAGTTCTTC; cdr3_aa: CASSPNGLAGGNEQFF
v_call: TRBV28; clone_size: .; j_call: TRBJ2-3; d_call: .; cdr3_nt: TGTGCCAGCCGCTACTCAAGAGTTAGGACAGATACGCAGTATTTT; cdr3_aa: CASRYSRVRTDTQYF
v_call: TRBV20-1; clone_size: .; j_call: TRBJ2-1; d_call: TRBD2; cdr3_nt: TGCAGTGCTAGCGGAAGGGCGGGAGAGGCGGGTGAGGATGAGCAGTTCTTC; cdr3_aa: CSASGRAGEAGEDEQFF